One sample yielded the 7 T cell receptor beta chains listed below, sequenced in a study of post-analysis software for immune sequencing data. Study-level findings and limits: When patients were compared with controls, a handful of TRBV segments were more frequent, TRBV5-6, TRBV5-1 and TRBV20-1 among them.

Antigens of these TCRs are unknown. Incorporated into the TCR beta cDNA libraries were unique molecular identifiers, which served to reduce PCR and sequencing biases. TCRdb ran MiXCR on the PCR reads and lists one entry per CDR3 protein. The top ten clones hold 5% to 6% of a sample with about half a million distinct CDR3 sequences, under 40% of them seen once. Material for sequencing was blood. Receptor source: a girl aged 2 to 17 with multiple sclerosis.

The CDR3 bases are TGCAGTGCTAGAGTCGGCAGGGGGCTGGAACAGCCCCAGCATTTT. Amino acids: CSARVGRGLEQPQHF. The chain links TRBV20-1 to TRBJ1-5, with TRBD1 matching 8 bases. The V and J ends lost 1 base and 7 bases, in that order; junction bases with no gene match: 9. The CDR3 consists of 15 residues. Germline lookup yields CDR1 DFQATT and CDR2 SNEGSKA (reference sequence).

The chain carries TRBV7-9 and TRBJ2-5; 8 positions match TRBD1. The J call may not be correct, given that the DNA end is closer to TRBJ2-7. CDR1 and CDR2 (germline): SEHNR, FQNEAQ (reference sequence). This CDR3 comprises 14 residues. The CDR3 sequence: CASSPKGQANEQYF. CDR3 nucleotides: TGTGCCAGCAGCCCCAAGGGACAGGCTAACGAGCAGTACTTC.

This clonotype has just one count. This chain links TRBV5-1 with TRBJ2-1; D perhaps matches TRBD2 (6 bases). The CDR3 is made up of 14 amino acids. Germline values: CDR1 SGHRS, CDR2 YFSETQ. The V and J ends lost 6 bases and 12 bases respectively, with 22 bases between them. The CDR3 loop is CASTPGGTPLGQFF. As DNA, the CDR3 is TGCGCCAGCACTCCTGGAGGGACGCCACTGGGGCAGTTCTTC.

V usage is TRBV10-3 and J usage is TRBJ2-7, with TRBD2 matching 7 bases. Germline values: CDR1 ENHRY, CDR2 SYGVKD. With V trimmed by 0 bases and J by 6 bases, 2 bases remained unmatched. The CDR3 is made up of 13 amino acids. The DNA of the CDR3 is TGTGCCATCAGTGAGTCGGGGGGGGGCGAGCAGTACTTC. Its protein product is CAISESGGGEQYF.

The table lists this clonotype with a few counts. The chain couples TRBV12-3 or TRBV12-4 to TRBJ1-6, with TRBD1 matching over 8 bases. The CDR3 runs to 16 residues. Trimming cost V 6 bases and J 5 bases; bases outside gene matches: 9. In DNA form, the CDR3 reads TGTGCCAGCAGCCGAAGCAGACAGGGGAATAATTCACCCCTCCACTTT. Residues: CASSRSRQGNNSPLHF.

In its sample, this clonotype was seen a few times. The chain joins TRBV29-1 to TRBJ1-2; possible D gene TRBD1, 6 bases. CDR1 is SQVTM and CDR2 is ANQGSEA in the germline V gene. V lost 2 bases and J 2 bases, leaving 12 bases between the germline ends. The CDR3 is made up of 14 amino acids. DNA for the CDR3: TGCAGCGTTGAATGGCGCCAGGGGAACTATGGCTACACCTTC. This gives the protein CSVEWRQGNYGYTF.

In its sample, this clonotype was seen a few times. The J gene is TRBJ1-2, the V gene TRBV5-1; 11 bases align to TRBD1. Germline V gene sequence: CDR1 SGHRS, CDR2 YFSETQ. The CDR3 length is 13 residues. J lost 6 bases, V lost 5 bases, and 3 bases had no gene match. CDR3 region: CASSGQGADGYTF. The CDR3 DNA follows: TGCGCCAGCAGTGGACAGGGGGCGGATGGCTACACCTTC.